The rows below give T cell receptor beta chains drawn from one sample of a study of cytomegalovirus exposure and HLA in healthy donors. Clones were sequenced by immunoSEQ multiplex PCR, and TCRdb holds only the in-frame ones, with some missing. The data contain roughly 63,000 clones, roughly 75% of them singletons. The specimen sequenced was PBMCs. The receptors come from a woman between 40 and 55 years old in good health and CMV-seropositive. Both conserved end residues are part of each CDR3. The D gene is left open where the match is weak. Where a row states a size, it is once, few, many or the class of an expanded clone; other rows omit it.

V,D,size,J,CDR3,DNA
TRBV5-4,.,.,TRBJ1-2,CASSLAVDYGYTF,TGTGCCAGCAGCTTGGCGGTAGACTATGGCTACACCTTC
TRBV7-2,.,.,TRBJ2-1,CASSPPSTGYNEQFF,TGTGCCAGCAGCCCGCCCTCGACAGGCTACAATGAGCAGTTCTTC
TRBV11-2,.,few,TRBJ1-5,CASSLGGGSQPQHF,TGTGCCAGCAGCTTAGGAGGTGGGAGTCAGCCCCAGCATTTT
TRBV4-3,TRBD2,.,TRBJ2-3,CASSQADHGGGGSTDTQYF,TGCGCCAGCAGCCAGGCGGACCACGGGGGGGGCGGGAGCACAGATACGCAGTATTTT
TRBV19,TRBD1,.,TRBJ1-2,CASRDRAGNYGYTF,TGTGCCAGTAGGGACAGGGCAGGAAACTATGGCTACACCTTC
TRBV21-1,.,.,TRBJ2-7,CASFDRGRGYEQYF,TGTGCCAGCTTCGACAGGGGGCGCGGGTACGAGCAGTACTTC
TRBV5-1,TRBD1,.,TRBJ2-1,CASSLADRGTSNEQFF,TGCGCCAGCAGCTTGGCGGACAGGGGGACTAGCAATGAGCAGTTCTTC
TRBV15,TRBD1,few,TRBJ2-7,CATAQLGTGKNEQYF,TGTGCCACCGCCCAACTCGGGACAGGGAAAAACGAGCAGTACTTC
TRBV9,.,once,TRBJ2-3,CASSEMVGGLADTQYF,TGTGCCAGCAGCGAGATGGTGGGGGGGCTGGCAGATACGCAGTATTTT
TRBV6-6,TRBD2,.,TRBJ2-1,CASSYQVAGGPNEQFF,TGTGCCAGCAGTTACCAGGTAGCGGGGGGGCCGAATGAGCAGTTCTTC
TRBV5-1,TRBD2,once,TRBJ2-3,CASTPQIAGGPDTQYF,TGCGCCAGCACTCCCCAGATAGCGGGGGGGCCAGATACGCAGTATTTT
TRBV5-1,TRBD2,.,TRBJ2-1,CASSQGTSGEQFF,TGCGCCAGCAGCCAGGGGACTAGCGGTGAGCAGTTCTTC
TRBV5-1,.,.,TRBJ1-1,CASSLGETYTEAFF,TGCGCCAGCAGCTTGGGGGAGACCTACACTGAAGCTTTCTTT
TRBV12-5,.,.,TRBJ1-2,CASGPSGGYYGYTF,TGTGCTAGTGGTCCCTCCGGGGGTTACTATGGCTACACCTTC
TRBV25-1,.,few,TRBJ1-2,CASSRQNYGYTF,TGTGCCAGCAGTCGACAAAACTATGGCTACACCTTC
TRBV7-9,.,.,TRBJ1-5,CASSLGPGQPQHF,TGTGCCAGCAGCTTAGGGCCAGGGCAGCCCCAGCATTTT
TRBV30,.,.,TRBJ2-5,CAWSSGQETQYF,TGTGCCTGGTCCTCAGGGCAAGAGACCCAGTACTTC
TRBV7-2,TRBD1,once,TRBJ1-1,CASSGTGGPNTEAFF,TGTGCCAGCAGCGGGACAGGGGGCCCCAACACTGAAGCTTTCTTT
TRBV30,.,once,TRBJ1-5,CAWRQAQDQPQHF,TGTGCCTGGAGACAGGCGCAGGATCAGCCCCAGCATTTT
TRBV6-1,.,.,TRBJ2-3,CASSEKGVRTDTQYF,TGTGCCAGCAGTGAAAAGGGGGTTCGAACAGATACGCAGTATTTT
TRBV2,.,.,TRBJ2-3,CASLGGAADTQYF,TGTGCCAGCTTAGGGGGGGCCGCAGATACGCAGTATTTT